This T cell receptor beta chain was profiled in a study of control samples from healthy donors and cancer patients. TCRdb keeps only in-frame clones here, not all; method: immunoSEQ multiplex PCR. This table holds 350,000 to 450,000 clones, 80% to 95% found once. Between the trimmed V and J ends, which lost 3 bases and 7 bases, there was a span of 7 bases. Germline V CDR1 and CDR2: LNHDA, SQIVND (reference sequence). This CDR3 contains 11 residues. The chain uses TRBV19 and TRBJ2-7; unclear D gene. The origin of this receptor is a middle-aged man with head and neck cancer. The sequenced material came from PBMCs. CDR3 nucleotides: TGTGCCAGTAGTATCTTCGGGGAGCAGTACTTC. This sequence encodes CASSIFGEQYF.